A single sample gave rise to the 18 T cell receptor beta chains below, sequenced in a study of T cells in Graves' hyperthyroidism and ophthalmopathy. TCR beta CDR3 sequences were amplified from RNA transcripts. HTBI primers were used for first-round RT-PCR of the TCR CDR3. TCRdb passed the multiplex PCR reads through MiXCR, listing each CDR3 protein once. In the table there are about 520,000 distinct CDR3 sequences, approximately 25% of which are singletons. The source material was blood. The receptors here all came from a woman in her 30s with Graves' ophthalmopathy.

Here the CDR3 DNA reads TGTGCCAGCAGCCCCCTCCCCACAGGGGGCAGACAGCCCCAGCATTTT. Its protein product is CASSPLPTGGRQPQHF. This sequence joins TRBV28 and TRBJ1-5, with 9 bases lining up with TRBD1. V was pared by 6 bases and J by 7 bases, with 13 bases of the junction left unmatched. This CDR3 is built from 16 residues. Germline V gene data show CDR1 as MDHEN and CDR2 as SYDVKM.

This clonotype has ten or more counts. The chain recombines TRBV6-1 with TRBJ2-7, with D perhaps TRBD2 (5 bases). Germline CDR1 is MNHNS and CDR2 is SASEGT. The ends were cut back, 6 bases at V and 6 bases at J, with 15 bases in the middle. This CDR3 spans 13 amino acids. The CDR3 sequence is CASSHRTLLEQYF. CDR3 DNA: TGTGCCAGCAGCCACCGGACTCTCCTCGAGCAGTACTTC.

This clonotype was recorded at least ten times. This sequence joins TRBV5-1 and TRBJ2-2; D is perhaps TRBD2 (5 bases). In germline, CDR1 is SGHRS, CDR2 YFSETQ. There are 15 residues in the CDR3. The V end was cut by 0 bases, the J end by 7 bases, with 13 bases between. The CDR3, as DNA: TGCGCCAGCAGCTTGGAAACGGGGATGATCGGGGAGCTGTTTTTT. This gives the protein CASSLETGMIGELFF.

This clonotype was recorded at least ten times. The CDR3 protein is CASSIGIGNYEQYF. The CDR3 bases are TGTGCCAGTAGTATCGGCATTGGCAACTACGAGCAGTACTTC. The chain combines TRBV19 with TRBJ2-7; D gene ambiguous. The CDR3 contains 14 residues. Trimming left V 3 bases short and J 3 bases short, with 12 bases between. CDR1 LNHDA and CDR2 SQIVND come from the germline V gene (reference sequence). Looking up the rest from reference TRBV19 and TRBJ2-7 gives the full variable domain: DGGITQSPKYLFRKEGQNVTLSCEQNLNHDAMYWYRQDPGQGLRLIYYSQIVNDFQKGDIAEGYSVSREKKESFPLTVTSAQKNPTAFYLCASSIGIGNYEQYFGPGTRLTVT.

At least ten counts were recorded for this clonotype. This rearrangement joins TRBV20-1 to TRBJ1-5, with 7 bases identical to TRBD1. Per germline, CDR1 DFQATT and CDR2 SNEGSKA (reference sequence). With 5 bases clipped from V and 3 bases from J, the junction kept 7 bases outside the gene matches. The CDR3 totals 14 residues. The CDR3 DNA is TGCAGTGCTCTTCCGACAGGGCCCAATCAGCCCCAGCATTTT. Amino acids: CSALPTGPNQPQHF.

This clonotype was found many times. This chain links TRBV2 with TRBJ1-2, with 9 bases matching TRBD1. The germline V gene has CDR1 SNHLY and CDR2 FYNNEI. The CDR3 sequence is 13 residues long. V lost 8 bases to trimming and J lost 2 bases; unmatched junction nucleotides: 3. CDR3 in DNA: TGTGCCAGCGGGGGACAGGGAAACTATGGCTACACCTTC. Encoded protein: CASGGQGNYGYTF. The full variable domain, in which reference TRBV2 and TRBJ1-2 provide the parts outside the CDR3, is EPEVTQTPSHQVTQMGQEVILRCVPISNHLYFYWYRQILGQKVEFLVSFYNNEISEKSEIFDDQFSVERPDGSNFTLKIRSTKLEDSAMYFCASGGQGNYGYTFGSGTRLTVV.

CDR3 nucleotide sequence: TGTGCCAGTAGTGACGGGGCCCTTTCCTACGAGCAGTACTTC. This translates into CASSDGALSYEQYF. The chain couples TRBV19 to TRBJ2-7; perhaps D is TRBD1 or TRBD2 (5 bases each). Trimming took 5 bases from V and 1 from J, leaving 12 bases between them. The CDR3 covers 14 residues. The germline gives CDR1 LNHDA, CDR2 SQIVND (reference sequence). The full variable domain, rest sourced from reference TRBV19 and TRBJ2-7, is DGGITQSPKYLFRKEGQNVTLSCEQNLNHDAMYWYRQDPGQGLRLIYYSQIVNDFQKGDIAEGYSVSREKKESFPLTVTSAQKNPTAFYLCASSDGALSYEQYFGPGTRLTVT.

This clonotype was counted only a few times. V usage is TRBV20-1 and J usage is TRBJ1-6; possibly TRBD1 for D (6 bases). CDR3 length: 16 amino acids. V was trimmed by 6 bases and J by 4 bases, leaving 19 bases between them. Germline-derived CDR1 and CDR2 are DFQATT and SNEGSKA (reference sequence). This chain's CDR3 is CSAPGARAYYNSPLHF. The DNA for the CDR3 is TGCAGTGCGCCGGGGGCCAGGGCCTATTATAATTCACCCCTCCACTTT.

Concerning this clonotype: This may be a read error, as it is one base from a much larger clone. V usage is TRBV7-6 and J usage is TRBJ1-1; D remains ambiguous. Germline V gene sequence: CDR1 SGHVS, CDR2 FNYEAQ. V lost 0 bases, J lost 3 bases, and 8 bases lay in between. This CDR3 contains 14 residues. The CDR3 loop is CASSLASLDTEAFF. Written as DNA, the CDR3 is TGTGCCAGCAGCTTAGCGTCACTGGACACTGAAGCTTTCTTT.

This clonotype was counted at least ten times. The J gene is TRBJ1-1, the V gene TRBV11-2; 9 bases line up with TRBD1. The CDR3 has 17 residues. The V segment lost 5 bases and the J segment 2 bases; nucleotides outside the gene matches: 12. Looked up from germline, CDR1 is SGHAT and CDR2 is FQNNGV. CDR3 loop: CASSHSWWDRANTEAFF. In DNA form, the CDR3 reads TGTGCCAGCAGCCATAGCTGGTGGGACAGGGCAAACACTGAAGCTTTCTTT.

This clonotype was recorded many times. CDR3: CASSSPGLNTGELFF. CDR3 DNA sequence: TGTGCCAGCAGTTCCCCGGGACTCAACACCGGGGAGCTGTTTTTT. The chain uses TRBV27 and TRBJ2-2; the D gene is possibly TRBD2 (6 bases). This CDR3 has 15 amino acids. V shed 4 bases and J shed 2 bases, with 11 bases lying between them. Germline CDR1 and CDR2: MNHEY and SMNVEV (reference sequence).

This clonotype has a count of ten or more. This chain links TRBV6-4 with TRBJ2-5; 12 positions match TRBD2. Germline CDR1 and CDR2: MRHNA and SNTAGT. The CDR3 contains 15 residues. V was clipped by 3 bases and J by 3 bases; unmatched bases: 2. The CDR3 sequence is CASSETSGGKETQYF. DNA of the CDR3: TGTGCCAGCAGTGAAACTAGCGGGGGGAAAGAGACCCAGTACTTC.

In this sample, this clonotype turned up a few times. J is TRBJ2-7 and V is TRBV29-1; no firm D call. Germline loops: CDR1 SQVTM, CDR2 ANQGSEA. V gave up 4 bases and J gave up 0 bases, with 10 bases separating them. The CDR3 is 13 amino acids. In nucleotides, the CDR3 is TGCAGCGTTGCTGCCGAGAGCTCCTACGAGCAGTACTTC. Protein product: CSVAAESSYEQYF.

This clonotype was seen only a few times. The rearrangement joins TRBV28 to TRBJ2-7; 7 nucleotides line up with TRBD2. The J segment lost 7 bases and the V segment lost 6 bases, leaving 15 bases of the junction unmatched. Germline values: CDR1 MDHEN, CDR2 SYDVKM. The CDR3 loop spans 15 amino acids. Here the CDR3 DNA reads TGTGCCAGCAGGAGTTCGGGGGGAGGGCCGGAAGAGCAGTACTTC. It specifies CASRSSGGGPEEQYF.

The sample holds a few counts of this clonotype. V and J are TRBV9 and TRBJ2-7; D is uncertain. The CDR3 runs to 14 residues. Trimming removed 0 bases from V and 7 bases from J, with 14 bases in between. Germline-derived CDR1 and CDR2 are SGDLS and YYNGEE. This chain's CDR3 is CASSVEALAEEQYF. The CDR3 nucleotides read TGTGCCAGCAGCGTAGAAGCTCTCGCGGAAGAGCAGTACTTC.

This clonotype was found a few times. The CDR3 DNA follows: TGCAGCGGGGGCCATAGCTACGAGCAGTACTTC. It is translated as CSGGHSYEQYF. The rearrangement uses TRBV29-1 and TRBJ2-7; D perhaps matches TRBD1 (5 bases). There are 11 residues in the CDR3. Trimming took 7 bases from V and 3 from J, leaving 10 bases between them. Germline loops: CDR1 SQVTM, CDR2 ANQGSEA.

This clonotype was detected ten times or more. This rearrangement joins TRBV5-1 to TRBJ1-3; D might be TRBD1 (5 bases). Germline V gene data show CDR1 as SGHRS and CDR2 as YFSETQ. The CDR3 length is 14 residues. V was trimmed by 0 bases and J by 5 bases, leaving 9 bases between them. CDR3 sequence reads: CASSLEGERNTIYF. Here the CDR3 DNA reads TGCGCCAGCAGCTTGGAAGGGGAAAGAAACACCATATATTTT. Filled out from reference TRBV5-1 and TRBJ1-3, the complete variable domain reads KAGVTQTPRYLIKTRGQQVTLSCSPISGHRSVSWYQQTPGQGLQFLFEYFSETQRNKGNFPGRFSGRQFSNSRSEMNVSTLELGDSALYLCASSLEGERNTIYFGEGSWLTVV.

Written as DNA, the CDR3 is TGTGCCAGCATAGGGCAGGGGTTAATTCGTCGCACTGAAGCTTTCTTT. Protein: CASIGQGLIRRTEAFF. This sequence joins TRBV12-3 or TRBV12-4 and TRBJ1-1, with D maybe TRBD1 (6 bases). The CDR3 covers 16 residues. V gave up 7 bases and J gave up 4 bases, with 22 bases separating them.